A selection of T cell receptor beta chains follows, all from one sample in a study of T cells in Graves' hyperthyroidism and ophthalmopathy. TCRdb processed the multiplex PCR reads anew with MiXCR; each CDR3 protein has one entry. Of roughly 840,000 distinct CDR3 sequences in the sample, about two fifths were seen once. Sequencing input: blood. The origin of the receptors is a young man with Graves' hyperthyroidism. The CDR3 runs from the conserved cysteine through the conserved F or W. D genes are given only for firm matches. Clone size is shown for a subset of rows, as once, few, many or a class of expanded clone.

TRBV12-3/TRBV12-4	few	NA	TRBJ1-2	TGTGCCAGCAGTTTTACGGGGAAATATGGCTACACCTTC	CASSFTGKYGYTF
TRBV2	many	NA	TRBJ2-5	TGTGCCAGCAGCGCCGGACAGCCGCAAGAGACCCAGTACTTC	CASSAGQPQETQYF
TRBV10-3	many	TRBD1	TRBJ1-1	TGTGCCACCAGGGACAGTGAGAAAGCTTTCTTT	CATRDSEKAFF
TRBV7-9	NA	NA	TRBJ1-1	TGTGCCAGCAGCTCCAGTCCCGGGACTACTGAAGCTTTCTTT	CASSSSPGTTEAFF
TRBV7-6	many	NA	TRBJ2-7	TGTGCCAGCAGCCCCCATCTAGCCCTCGAGCAGTACTTC	CASSPHLALEQYF
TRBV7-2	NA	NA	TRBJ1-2	TGTGCCAGCAGCTTGGAACGGATGCATGGCTACGCCTTC	CASSLERMHGYAF
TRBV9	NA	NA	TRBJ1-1	TGTGCCTGGAGTGTATGGTCGGGGGGCGCTTTCTTT	CAWSVWSGGAFF
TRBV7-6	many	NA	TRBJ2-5	TGTGCCAGCAGTAACGGAGCCCAAGAGACCCAGTACTTC	CASSNGAQETQYF
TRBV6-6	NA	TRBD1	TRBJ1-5	TGTGCCAGCAGTGATAACGTGTCAGGGGGGCTTCAGCCCCAGCATTTT	CASSDNVSGGLQPQHF
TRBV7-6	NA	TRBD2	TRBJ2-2	TGTGCCAGCAGCGCTTTTGAGGCGGGAGGGATGGGCACCGGGGAGCTGTTTTTT	CASSAFEAGGMGTGELFF
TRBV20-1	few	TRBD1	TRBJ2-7	TGCAGTGCCGGTCCGCGACAGGGTGCGGGCTACGAGCAGTACTTC	CSAGPRQGAGYEQYF
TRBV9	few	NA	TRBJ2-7	TGTGCCAGCAGCGTAGACGACGGCTTTTTCTGGGAGCAGTACTTC	CASSVDDGFFWEQYF
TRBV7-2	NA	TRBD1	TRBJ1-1	TGTGCCAGCAGCTCCGTAGGACAGGGGGGCCGACCAGAAGCTTTCTTT	CASSSVGQGGRPEAFF
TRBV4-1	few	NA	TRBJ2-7	TGCGCCAGCAGCCCAAGAGGCGAGGGGAGCTACGAGCAGTACTTC	CASSPRGEGSYEQYF
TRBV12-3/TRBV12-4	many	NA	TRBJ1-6	TGTGCCAGCAGGCTAACGACCGAGTCACCCCTCCACTTT	CASRLTTESPLHF
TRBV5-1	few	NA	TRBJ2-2	TGCGCCAGCAGCTTTACAGGAGCGCTCGGGGAGCTGTTTTTT	CASSFTGALGELFF
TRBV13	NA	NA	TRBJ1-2	TGTGCCAGCAGCTTAGGCCTTGGCAACACCTTC	CASSLGLGNTF
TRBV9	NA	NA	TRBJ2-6	TGTGCCAGCAGCTCATCACAGGGTGGGGACAACGTCCTGACTTTC	CASSSSQGGDNVLTF
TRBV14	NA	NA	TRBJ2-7	TGTGCCAGCAGCTCATCACGCCCTGTAAACTACGAGCAGTACTTC	CASSSSRPVNYEQYF
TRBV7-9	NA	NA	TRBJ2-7	TGTGCCAGCGGCTTATTGGGCGGGGACTACGAGCAGTACTTC	CASGLLGGDYEQYF
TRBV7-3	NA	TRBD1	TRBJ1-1	TGTGCCAGCAGCTTAACGCAAGTGACAGGGGGCTATGCTGAAGCTTTCTTT	CASSLTQVTGGYAEAFF
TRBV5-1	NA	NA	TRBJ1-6	TGCGCCAGCAGCTTAACAGACTCCTATAATTCACCCCTCCACTTT	CASSLTDSYNSPLHF
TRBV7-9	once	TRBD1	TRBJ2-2	TGTGCCAGCAGCCCGACAGGGGGCTTTACCGGGGAGCTGTTTTTT	CASSPTGGFTGELFF
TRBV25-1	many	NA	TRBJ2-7	TGTGCCAGCAGTGAATCAAACAGCCAGACCATCTACGAGCAGTACTTC	CASSESNSQTIYEQYF
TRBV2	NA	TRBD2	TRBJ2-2	TGTGCCGGGGGGGGAGGCGGAAAATTTGCGAACACCGGGGAGCTGTTTTTT	CAGGGGGKFANTGELFF
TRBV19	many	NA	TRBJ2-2	TGTGCCAGTAAGTTGGCCGGGGAGCTGTTTTTT	CASKLAGELFF
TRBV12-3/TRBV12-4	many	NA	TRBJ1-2	TGTGCCAGCAGTTTTGGGGATGTTGGCTACACCTTC	CASSFGDVGYTF
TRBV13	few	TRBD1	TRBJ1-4	TGTGCCAGCAGCCCCTTGGTAAGGGGGCAGGATGAAAAACTGTTTTTT	CASSPLVRGQDEKLFF
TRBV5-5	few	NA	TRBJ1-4	TGTGCCAGCAGCTTGTCAGCCAGGGGTCACGAAAAACTGTTTTTT	CASSLSARGHEKLFF
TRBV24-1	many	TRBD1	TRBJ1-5	TGTGCCACCACCTCGGAAGAACGGGACAGGGGTCCCAATCAGCCCCAGCATTTT	CATTSEERDRGPNQPQHF
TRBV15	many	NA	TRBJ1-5	TGTGCCACCAGCAGAGCGGGCAATCAGCCCCAGCATTTT	CATSRAGNQPQHF
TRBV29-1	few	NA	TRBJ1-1	TGCAGCTCTCGGGGGCTGAACACTGAAGCTTTCTTT	CSSRGLNTEAFF
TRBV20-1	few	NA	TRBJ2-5	TGCAGTGCTACAATAGCGCATGGCAGGCGAGAGACCCAGTACTTC	CSATIAHGRRETQYF
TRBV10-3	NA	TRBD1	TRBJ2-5	TGTGCCATCAGCATGGGACAGGGTGGAAATCAGCCCCAGTACTTC	CAISMGQGGNQPQYF
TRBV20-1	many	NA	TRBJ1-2	TGCAGTGCTAGCTCCTATGGCTACACCTTC	CSASSYGYTF
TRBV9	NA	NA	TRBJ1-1	TGTGCCAGCAGCCAAGATTATCTCGGCGGGGAAGCTTTCTTT	CASSQDYLGGEAFF
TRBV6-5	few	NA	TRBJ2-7	TGTGCCAGCAGTTACAGGTCCGGGTACGAGCAGTACTTC	CASSYRSGYEQYF
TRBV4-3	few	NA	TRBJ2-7	TGCGCCAGCAGCCAAGATTCCAGGGGTTACGAGCAGTACTTC	CASSQDSRGYEQYF
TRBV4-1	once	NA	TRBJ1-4	TGCGCCAGCAGCCCGGGCCTAGGGTCGAATGAAGTTGGGCGGGAAAAACTGTTTTTT	CASSPGLGSNEVGREKLFF
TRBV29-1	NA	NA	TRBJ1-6	TGCAGCGTTGAAGCCCGAGGGGTAACAGCATATAATTCACCCCTCCACTTT	CSVEARGVTAYNSPLHF
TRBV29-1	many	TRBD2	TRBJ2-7	TGCAGCGTTTCGCGAGGACTAGCGCGGATCTACGAGCAGTACTTC	CSVSRGLARIYEQYF
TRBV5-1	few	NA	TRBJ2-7	TGCGCCAGCAGAGTCGTAGCAGAATTCTACGAGCAGTACTTC	CASRVVAEFYEQYF
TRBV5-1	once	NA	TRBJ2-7	TGCGCCAGCCGCCAGGGACCGGGGACCTCCTACGAGCAGTACTTC	CASRQGPGTSYEQYF
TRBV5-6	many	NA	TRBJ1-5	TGTGCCAGCAGCTCTATGGATCAGCCCCAGCATTTT	CASSSMDQPQHF
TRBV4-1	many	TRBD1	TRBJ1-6	TGCGCCAGCAGCCAAGTGAGGCAGGGGGGATCACCCCTCCACTTT	CASSQVRQGGSPLHF